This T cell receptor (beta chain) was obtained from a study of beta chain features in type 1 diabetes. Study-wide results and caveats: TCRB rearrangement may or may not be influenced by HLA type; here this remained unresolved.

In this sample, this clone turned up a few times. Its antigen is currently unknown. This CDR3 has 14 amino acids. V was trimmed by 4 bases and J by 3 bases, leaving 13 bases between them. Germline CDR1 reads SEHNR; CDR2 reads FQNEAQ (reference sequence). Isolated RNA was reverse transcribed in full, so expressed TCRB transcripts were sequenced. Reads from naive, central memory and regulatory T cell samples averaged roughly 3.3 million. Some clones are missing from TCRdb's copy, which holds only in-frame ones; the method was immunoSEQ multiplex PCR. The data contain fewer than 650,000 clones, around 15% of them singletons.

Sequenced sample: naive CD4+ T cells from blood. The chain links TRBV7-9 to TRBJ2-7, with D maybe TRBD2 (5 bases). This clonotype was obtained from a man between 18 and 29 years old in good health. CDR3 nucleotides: TGTGCCAGCAGCTCTACCGGGATCAACTACGAGCAGTACTTC. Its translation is CASSSTGINYEQYF.